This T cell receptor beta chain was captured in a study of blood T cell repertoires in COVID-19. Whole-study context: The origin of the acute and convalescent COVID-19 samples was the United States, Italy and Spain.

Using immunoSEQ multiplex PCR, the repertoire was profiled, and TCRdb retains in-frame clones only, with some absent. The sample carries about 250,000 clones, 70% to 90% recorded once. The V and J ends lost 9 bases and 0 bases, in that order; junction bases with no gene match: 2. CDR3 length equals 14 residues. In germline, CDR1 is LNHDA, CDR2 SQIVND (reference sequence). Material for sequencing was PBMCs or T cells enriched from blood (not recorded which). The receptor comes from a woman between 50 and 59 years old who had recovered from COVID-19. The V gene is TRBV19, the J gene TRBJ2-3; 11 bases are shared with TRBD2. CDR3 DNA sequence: TGTGCCAGCAGACTAGCGGGAAGCACAGATACGCAGTATTTT. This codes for CASRLAGSTDTQYF. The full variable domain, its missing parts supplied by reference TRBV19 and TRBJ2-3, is DGGITQSPKYLFRKEGQNVTLSCEQNLNHDAMYWYRQDPGQGLRLIYYSQIVNDFQKGDIAEGYSVSREKKESFPLTVTSAQKNPTAFYLCASRLAGSTDTQYFGPGTRLTVL.